This paragraph reports one T cell receptor (beta chain). The CDR3 consists of 16 residues. The repertoire was sequenced with immunoSEQ multiplex PCR; TCRdb's copy has only in-frame clones and lacks some. The sample includes approximately 350,000 clones, 75% to 90% of them seen just once. This sample stems from a study of blood T cell repertoires in COVID-19. The TCR originated in a woman aged 55 to 70 with COVID-19, enrolled during active disease. Material for sequencing was peripheral blood. The J gene is TRBJ1-1, the V gene TRBV21-1; the table's D call, TRBD1, has no DNA check behind it. TRBV21-1 corresponds to a pseudogene. The CDR3 reads CASSPGGIGRYTEAFF. In nucleotides, the CDR3 is TGTGCCAGCAGCCCAGGGGGGATAGGTAGGTACACTGAAGCTTTCTTT.